The 14 T cell receptor beta chains presented below share a single source sample, sequenced in a study of blood T cell repertoires in COVID-19. Clones were sequenced by immunoSEQ multiplex PCR, and TCRdb holds only the in-frame ones, with some missing. The table has about 160,000 clones, approximately 82% seen once. Sequencing input: peripheral blood. The receptors come from a woman of 80 years or more with acute or convalescent COVID-19.

The gene calls are TRBV29-1 and TRBJ1-5; 8 bases line up with TRBD1. V shed 7 bases and J 4 bases; nucleotides not matched to a gene: 6. The germline gives CDR1 SQVTM, CDR2 ANQGSEA. There are 13 residues in the CDR3. The CDR3 spells CSAAGQENQPQHF. The CDR3 nucleotides are TGCAGCGCCGCGGGACAGGAGAATCAGCCCCAGCATTTT.

This chain joins TRBV13 and TRBJ2-7; TRBD2 might be the D (5 bases). CDR1 is PRHDT and CDR2 is FYEKMQ in the germline V gene (reference sequence). The CDR3 extends over 13 amino acids. Trimming stripped 3 bases from V and 1 base from J, with 7 bases between. The CDR3 DNA sequence: TGTGCCAGCAGCTTCGGGGAATCCTACGAGCAGTACTTC. It translates to CASSFGESYEQYF.

The table lists this clone with a count of one. V gene TRBV28 combines with J gene TRBJ2-5, with TRBD2 identical over 10 bases. After removal of 6 bases from V and 5 bases from J, the junction contained 18 bases not matched to a gene. From germline, CDR1 is MDHEN and CDR2 SYDVKM. This CDR3 has 18 residues. As DNA, the CDR3 is TGTGCCAGCAGCACCCTTTATGACAGCGGGAGGGCCGGGGAGACCCAGTACTTC. Residues: CASSTLYDSGRAGETQYF.

The chain joins TRBV20-1 to TRBJ2-5; 7 bases align to TRBD2. The length of the CDR3 is 11 residues. Germline CDR1 is DFQATT and CDR2 is SNEGSKA (reference sequence). The trim removed 3 bases at V and 5 bases at J, leaving 0 bases unmatched. The CDR3 DNA reads TGCAGTGCTAGCGGGGGGGAGACCCAGTACTTC. It translates to CSASGGETQYF.

V gene TRBV7-9 combines with J gene TRBJ2-7, with D possibly TRBD2 on 6 matching bases. CDR1 is SEHNR, CDR2 FQNEAQ, per germline (reference sequence). The ends were cut back, 5 bases at V and 3 bases at J, with 14 bases in the middle. The CDR3 has 14 residues. CDR3 in DNA: TGTGCCAGCAGCAGACTAGGGGCTCGCTACGAGCAGTACTTC. The encoded protein is CASSRLGARYEQYF. Full variable domain (remainder filled in from reference TRBV7-9 and TRBJ2-7): DTGVSQNPRHKITKRGQNVTFRCDPISEHNRLYWYRQTLGQGPEFLTYFQNEAQLEKSRLLSDRFSAERPKGSFSTLEIQRTEQGDSAMYLCASSRLGARYEQYFGPGTRLTVT.

The rearrangement links TRBV3-1 (or the pseudogene TRBV3-2) to TRBJ2-5; D remains unclear. CDR3 length: 11 amino acids. V was shortened by 7 bases and J by 7 bases, with 10 bases between the two germline ends. CDR1 and CDR2 (germline): LGHDT, YNNKEL (reference sequence). CDR3: CASTNSVTQYF. DNA for the CDR3: TGTGCCAGCACCAACAGTGTGACCCAGTACTTC.

The rearrangement joins TRBV4-3 to TRBJ2-7, with D uncertain. Per germline, CDR1 LGHNA and CDR2 YSLEER. The CDR3 is 13 amino acids. Deletions cut 3 bases from V and 3 bases from J, with 9 bases between. The CDR3 bases are TGCGCCAGCAGCCATAACAGATTCTACGAGCAGTACTTC. Protein product: CASSHNRFYEQYF.

The genes are TRBV7-2 and TRBJ2-5, with D hard to call. V was cut by 4 bases and J by 5 bases, with 8 bases left in between. The CDR3 is 12 amino acids. Germline V lookup: CDR1 SGHTA, CDR2 FQGNSA. The CDR3: CASSSRMETQYF. The CDR3 DNA reads TGTGCCAGCAGCTCCAGGATGGAGACCCAGTACTTC.

This chain uses TRBV6-4 with TRBJ1-1; maybe TRBD1 (5 bases). This CDR3 has 14 residues. Deletions cut 2 bases from V and 11 bases from J, with 18 bases between. CDR1 and CDR2 from the germline V gene are MRHNA and SNTAGT. The CDR3 DNA reads TGTGCCAGCAGTGACAGATTAGGGACTCCGATCGCTTTCTTT. Encoded protein: CASSDRLGTPIAFF.

Within the sample, this clone is medium-sized. The chain combines TRBV5-1 with TRBJ1-2; the match to TRBD1 covers 8 bases. Germline values: CDR1 SGHRS, CDR2 YFSETQ. V was clipped by 0 bases and J by 8 bases; unmatched bases: 9. This CDR3 has 15 residues. For the CDR3, the DNA is TGCGCCAGCAGCTTGGTAGGACAGGGACGTGACGGCTACACCTTC. Translating it yields CASSLVGQGRDGYTF.

The chain combines TRBV28 with TRBJ1-6; D is unclear. This CDR3 spans 14 amino acids. V lost 7 bases, J lost 0 bases, and 7 bases lay in between. CDR1 MDHEN and CDR2 SYDVKM come from the germline V gene. CDR3 DNA sequence: TGTGCCAGCATCCCTAGCTCCTATAATTCACCCCTCCACTTT. Its protein product is CASIPSSYNSPLHF.

This clone has just one count. The rearrangement uses TRBV7-8 and TRBJ2-5; 12 bases align to TRBD2. The germline V gene encodes CDR1 SGHVS and CDR2 FQNEAQ. V was pared by 5 bases and J by 5 bases, with 6 bases of the junction left unmatched. The CDR3 covers 15 residues. This chain's CDR3 is CASSPGTSGRETQYF. The CDR3 bases are TGTGCCAGCAGCCCCGGGACTAGCGGGCGGGAGACCCAGTACTTC.

CDR3 sequence: CASSYNRGGYGYTF. CDR3 nucleotide sequence: TGTGCCAGCAGTTACAACCGAGGGGGCTATGGCTACACCTTC. V usage is TRBV6-6 and J usage is TRBJ1-2; tentative D call: TRBD1 (6 bases). Trimming took 2 bases from V and 4 from J, leaving 11 bases between them. In germline, CDR1 is MNHNY, CDR2 SVGAGI (reference sequence). The CDR3 has 14 residues.

The genes are TRBV11-2 and TRBJ2-7; maybe TRBD2 (6 bases). The CDR3 contains 14 residues. The V gene's germline CDR1 is SGHAT and CDR2 FQNNGV. V lost 5 bases and J 1 base, leaving 12 bases between the germline ends. As DNA, the CDR3 is TGTGCCAGCAGCGTCAGTAGCGGTTCCTACGAGCAGTACTTC. Translated: CASSVSSGSYEQYF. Full variable domain (rest looked up from reference TRBV11-2 and TRBJ2-7): EAGVAQSPRYKIIEKRQSVAFWCNPISGHATLYWYQQILGQGPKLLIQFQNNGVVDDSQLPKDRFSAERLKGVDSTLKIQPAKLEDSAVYLCASSVSSGSYEQYFGPGTRLTVT.